Listed below are T cell receptor beta chains from one sample, sequenced in a study of cytomegalovirus exposure and HLA in healthy donors. The repertoire was sequenced with immunoSEQ multiplex PCR; TCRdb's copy has only in-frame clones and lacks some. This table holds about 150,000 clones, about 76% found once. The sequenced sample was PBMCs. These receptors originate from a man under 40 in good health and CMV-seropositive. Each CDR3 is given with its conserved first and last residue. Fields, in order: V gene, clone size, J gene, D gene, CDR3 protein, CDR3 DNA. The D gene is left open where the match is weak. Part of the rows lack a size; the others show once, few, many or a class for expanded clones.

>TRBV28|few|TRBJ2-2|TRBD2
CASSFLGTSGRRTGELFF
TGTGCCAGCAGTTTTCTCGGGACTAGCGGGAGGCGCACCGGGGAGCTGTTTTTT
>TRBV11-1|-|TRBJ1-1|TRBD1
CASSSQGMNTEAFF
TGTGCCAGCAGTTCACAGGGGATGAACACTGAAGCTTTCTTT
>TRBV7-9|-|TRBJ2-3|TRBD2
CASSLYLAGGRTDTQYF
TGTGCCAGCAGCTTATACCTAGCGGGAGGGCGTACAGATACGCAGTATTTT
>TRBV5-1|once|TRBJ1-1|-
CASSLAQGAEAFF
TGCGCCAGCAGCCTCGCACAGGGCGCTGAAGCTTTCTTT
>TRBV2|-|TRBJ1-3|-
CASSESGRRANTIYF
TGTGCCAGCAGTGAATCCGGGAGACGCGCAAACACCATATATTTT
>TRBV7-9|-|TRBJ2-7|-
CASSTKSSGDLYEQYF
TGTGCCAGCAGCACCAAGAGTTCAGGTGATCTCTACGAGCAGTACTTC
>TRBV19|-|TRBJ1-4|-
CASSISPDSFNEKLFF
TGTGCCAGTAGTATCTCCCCTGACAGTTTTAATGAAAAACTGTTTTTT
>TRBV6-5|-|TRBJ2-1|-
CASSYSIQVTHNEQFF
TGTGCCAGCAGTTACTCGATCCAAGTGACACACAATGAGCAGTTCTTC
>TRBV6-1|once|TRBJ2-5|TRBD1
CASSVETGGASMETQYF
TGTGCCAGCAGTGTAGAGACAGGGGGCGCGTCAATGGAGACCCAGTACTTC
>TRBV7-2|-|TRBJ2-2|-
CASSLARVGTGELFF
TGTGCCAGCAGCTTAGCGCGGGTGGGCACCGGGGAGCTGTTTTTT
>TRBV7-7|-|TRBJ2-7|TRBD1
CASSLGTGGTEQYF
TGTGCTAGCAGCTTAGGGACAGGGGGCACCGAGCAGTACTTC
>TRBV21-1|-|TRBJ2-7|-
CASSWGPSYEQYF
TGTGCCAGCAGCTGGGGGCCCTCCTACGAGCAGTACTTC
>TRBV7-2|-|TRBJ1-4|TRBD1
CASSLGDRAGNEKLFF
TGTGCCAGCAGCTTAGGAGACAGGGCAGGGAATGAAAAACTGTTTTTT
>TRBV9|-|TRBJ1-6|-
CASSPSGTNPSPLHF
TGTGCCAGCAGCCCCAGCGGAACAAATCCGTCACCCCTCCACTTT
>TRBV18|-|TRBJ1-1|-
CASSLRQGGADTEAFF
TGTGCCAGCTCACTACGACAAGGGGGGGCAGACACTGAAGCTTTCTTT
>TRBV2|-|TRBJ2-1|TRBD2
CASLSGRTNNEQFF
TGTGCCAGCCTTAGCGGGAGAACGAACAATGAGCAGTTCTTC
>TRBV30|once|TRBJ1-1|-
CAWSVSSRTEAFF
TGTGCCTGGAGTGTATCGAGCCGGACTGAAGCTTTCTTT